A selection of T cell receptor beta chains follows, all from one sample in a study of shared clonotypes between healthy human individuals. The table came from immunoSEQ multiplex PCR; TCRdb's copy has only in-frame clones and leaves some out. The table includes roughly 1,000,000 clones, 75% to 80% detected once. The sample consisted of memory CD4+ T cells from PBMCs. The source of these receptors is a man between 18 and 29 years old in good health. Some clones in this sample may be carry-over from other donors' samples. CDR3s include the opening cysteine and the closing phenylalanine or tryptophan.

J gene: TRBJ2-2
V gene: TRBV7-3
CDR3 protein: CASSLHPGGNTGELFF

J gene: TRBJ1-2
V gene: TRBV29-1
CDR3 protein: CSVVRGNRYGYTF

J gene: TRBJ1-4
V gene: TRBV5-5
CDR3 protein: CASSTKQGANNEKLFF

J gene: TRBJ2-7
V gene: TRBV5-4
CDR3 protein: CASSGAGVRSYEQYF

J gene: TRBJ2-2
V gene: TRBV5-1
CDR3 protein: CASTDREVGELFF

J gene: TRBJ1-1
V gene: TRBV7-9
CDR3 protein: CASSLNGQHTEAFF

J gene: TRBJ2-1
V gene: TRBV7-3
CDR3 protein: CASSAQKGAPYNEQFF

J gene: TRBJ1-4
V gene: TRBV5-8
CDR3 protein: CASSPRTGLNEKLFF

J gene: TRBJ1-2
V gene: TRBV19
CDR3 protein: CASGRGPTYGYTF

J gene: TRBJ1-1
V gene: TRBV2
CDR3 protein: CATNRGLNTEAFF

J gene: TRBJ2-7
V gene: TRBV28
CDR3 protein: CASKSGGSSYEQYF

J gene: TRBJ1-2
V gene: TRBV15
CDR3 protein: CATSRGVLGYTF

J gene: TRBJ2-6
V gene: TRBV5-1
CDR3 protein: CASSLVRDVNVLTF

J gene: TRBJ1-2
V gene: TRBV6-1
CDR3 protein: CASGGGQGWGYTF

J gene: TRBJ1-4
V gene: TRBV19
CDR3 protein: CASTPGRGNEKLFF

J gene: TRBJ2-1
V gene: TRBV2
CDR3 protein: CASRTTSGSYNEQFF

J gene: TRBJ2-1
V gene: TRBV13
CDR3 protein: CAAPPREAYNEQFF

J gene: TRBJ2-5
V gene: TRBV28
CDR3 protein: CASSLSDRGGTQYF